The rows below give T cell receptor beta chains drawn from one sample of a study of blood T cell repertoires in COVID-19. Measured with immunoSEQ multiplex PCR; TCRdb has only the in-frame clones, and not every one. Of 200,000 to 300,000 clones in the sample, roughly 90% were seen once. Specimen: PBMCs or T cells enriched from blood (not recorded which). The source of these receptors is a woman aged 30 to 39 with acute COVID-19. Both conserved end residues are part of each CDR3. The D gene is left open where the match is weak. Clone size appears in some rows only: once, few, many, or a class for an expanded clone.

j_gene: TRBJ1-5; v_gene: TRBV23-1; abundance: -; d_gene: TRBD1; CDR3nt: TGCGCCAGCAACGGGACAGGGGGCAGTCAGCCCCAGCATTTT; CDR3aa: CASNGTGGSQPQHF
j_gene: TRBJ2-7; v_gene: TRBV2; abundance: -; d_gene: -; CDR3nt: TGTGCCAGCACCTACAGGGTCTACGAGCAGTACTTC; CDR3aa: CASTYRVYEQYF
j_gene: TRBJ1-2; v_gene: TRBV18; abundance: -; d_gene: -; CDR3nt: TGTGCCAGCTCACCACTTATCTCAGACTATGGCTACACCTTC; CDR3aa: CASSPLISDYGYTF
j_gene: TRBJ1-1; v_gene: TRBV9; abundance: -; d_gene: TRBD1; CDR3nt: TGTGCCAGCAGCGGTCGACAGGGAGTGAACACTGAAGCTTTCTTT; CDR3aa: CASSGRQGVNTEAFF
j_gene: TRBJ1-3; v_gene: TRBV19; abundance: -; d_gene: TRBD1; CDR3nt: TGTGCCAGTAGTGTACAGGGGGTAGCAGGAAACACCATATATTTT; CDR3aa: CASSVQGVAGNTIYF
j_gene: TRBJ1-6; v_gene: TRBV10-1; abundance: -; d_gene: -; CDR3nt: TGCGCCAGCAGTGAGTCTAGCTCCTATAATTCACCCCTCCACTTT; CDR3aa: CASSESSSYNSPLHF
j_gene: TRBJ2-7; v_gene: TRBV6-2/TRBV6-3; abundance: -; d_gene: -; CDR3nt: TGTGCCAGCAGTTACCCGGGAACCTACGAGCAGTACTTC; CDR3aa: CASSYPGTYEQYF
j_gene: TRBJ1-1; v_gene: TRBV28; abundance: -; d_gene: -; CDR3nt: TGTGCCAGCAGTCAATTGTTGAACACTGAAGCTTTCTTT; CDR3aa: CASSQLLNTEAFF
j_gene: TRBJ2-7; v_gene: TRBV1; abundance: -; d_gene: -; CDR3nt: TGCACCAGCAGCCAAGATTACCGCTCGAGAGCTGGAGGGCAGTACTTC; CDR3aa: CTSSQDYRSRAGGQYF
j_gene: TRBJ1-6; v_gene: TRBV3-1/TRBV3-2; abundance: few; d_gene: TRBD1; CDR3nt: TGTGCCAGCAGCCAAGCTGCGACAGGGTATAATTCACCCCTCCACTTT; CDR3aa: CASSQAATGYNSPLHF
j_gene: TRBJ2-7; v_gene: TRBV7-2; abundance: once; d_gene: -; CDR3nt: TGTGCCAGCAGCCCAGACGGCGGGGCGACCTACGAGCAGTACTTC; CDR3aa: CASSPDGGATYEQYF
j_gene: TRBJ2-3; v_gene: TRBV7-3; abundance: -; d_gene: -; CDR3nt: TGTGCCAGCAGCTTAGGGCCCACAGATACGCAGTATTTT; CDR3aa: CASSLGPTDTQYF
j_gene: TRBJ1-5; v_gene: TRBV6-2/TRBV6-3; abundance: -; d_gene: -; CDR3nt: TGTGCCAGCAGCCCCCGGAGCGGGGTGAGTGGCAATCAGCCCCAGCATTTT; CDR3aa: CASSPRSGVSGNQPQHF
j_gene: TRBJ1-2; v_gene: TRBV3-1/TRBV3-2; abundance: -; d_gene: -; CDR3nt: TGTGCCAGCAGCCAAGGATTTGCCCAGAGGAGTGGCTACACCTTC; CDR3aa: CASSQGFAQRSGYTF
j_gene: TRBJ2-3; v_gene: TRBV30; abundance: few; d_gene: -; CDR3nt: TGTGCCTGGAGCCAGGGAAGCACAGATACGCAGTATTTT; CDR3aa: CAWSQGSTDTQYF
j_gene: TRBJ2-3; v_gene: TRBV12-5; abundance: once; d_gene: TRBD2; CDR3nt: TGTGCTAGTGGTTTGGGGGCTAGCGGAGGGGCCTCGGATACGCAGTATTTT; CDR3aa: CASGLGASGGASDTQYF
j_gene: TRBJ1-2; v_gene: TRBV5-1; abundance: -; d_gene: -; CDR3nt: TGCGCCAGCAGCTTGGTGGGGGGGTCCTATGGCTACACCTTC; CDR3aa: CASSLVGGSYGYTF
j_gene: TRBJ2-7; v_gene: TRBV10-3; abundance: -; d_gene: TRBD1; CDR3nt: TGTGCCATCCGACTGACAGGGCCCTCCTACGAGCAGTACTTC; CDR3aa: CAIRLTGPSYEQYF
j_gene: TRBJ2-3; v_gene: TRBV5-1; abundance: -; d_gene: TRBD2; CDR3nt: TGCGCCAGCAGCTTGGAGCCTAGCGGGGGGGCAGATACGCAGTATTTT; CDR3aa: CASSLEPSGGADTQYF
j_gene: TRBJ2-3; v_gene: TRBV10-2; abundance: -; d_gene: TRBD2; CDR3nt: TGCGCCAGCAGAATTACCGTGGGGCGGGGGGTCACGGATACGCAGTATTTT; CDR3aa: CASRITVGRGVTDTQYF
j_gene: TRBJ2-7; v_gene: TRBV6-5; abundance: -; d_gene: -; CDR3nt: TGTGCCAGCAGTCAGGCTAGCGCGAGCTCCTACGAGCAGTACTTC; CDR3aa: CASSQASASSYEQYF
j_gene: TRBJ2-1; v_gene: TRBV2; abundance: -; d_gene: -; CDR3nt: TGTGCCAGCAGTGGGGTAGGGGCCGACTACAATGAGCAGTTCTTC; CDR3aa: CASSGVGADYNEQFF
j_gene: TRBJ1-5; v_gene: TRBV7-2; abundance: -; d_gene: -; CDR3nt: TGTGCCAGCAGCTTATGGGGAGATCAGCCCCAGCATTTT; CDR3aa: CASSLWGDQPQHF
j_gene: TRBJ1-1; v_gene: TRBV7-2; abundance: -; d_gene: TRBD1; CDR3nt: TGTGCCAGCAGCCGTACCGGGACAGCAATGAACACTGAAGCTTTCTTT; CDR3aa: CASSRTGTAMNTEAFF